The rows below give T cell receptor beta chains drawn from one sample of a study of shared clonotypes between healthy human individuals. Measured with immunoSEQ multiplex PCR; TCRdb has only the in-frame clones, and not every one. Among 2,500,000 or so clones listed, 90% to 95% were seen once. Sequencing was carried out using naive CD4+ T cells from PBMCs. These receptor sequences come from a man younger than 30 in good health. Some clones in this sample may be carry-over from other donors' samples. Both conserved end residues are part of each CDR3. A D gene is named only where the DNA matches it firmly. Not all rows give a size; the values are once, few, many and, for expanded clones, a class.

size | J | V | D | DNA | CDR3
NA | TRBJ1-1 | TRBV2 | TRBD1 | TGTGCCAGCAGTGGAAAACAGGGGGCGACCATGAACACTGAAGCTTTCTTT | CASSGKQGATMNTEAFF
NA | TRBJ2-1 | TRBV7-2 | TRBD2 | TGTGCCAGCAGCTTAGGTGGCGGGAGAGCGTACAATGAGCAGTTCTTC | CASSLGGGRAYNEQFF
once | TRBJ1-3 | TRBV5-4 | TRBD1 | TGTGCCAGCAGCCAGGACAGGGGGCTAGGAAACACCATATATTTT | CASSQDRGLGNTIYF
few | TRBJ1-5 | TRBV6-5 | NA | TGTGCCAGCAGTTACGCTCGAGGGAGCAATCAGCCCCAGCATTTT | CASSYARGSNQPQHF
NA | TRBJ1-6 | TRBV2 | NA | TGTGCCAGCAGGGCCGGGACAACGGGAAATTCACCCCTCCACTTT | CASRAGTTGNSPLHF
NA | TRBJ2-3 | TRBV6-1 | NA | TGTGCCAGCAGTGAAGCGCGAGATCGACCCTGGGGCAGCACAGATACGCAGTATTTT | CASSEARDRPWGSTDTQYF
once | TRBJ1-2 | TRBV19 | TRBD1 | TGTGCCAGTAGACGGACAGGGGGTGTATATGGCTACACCTTC | CASRRTGGVYGYTF
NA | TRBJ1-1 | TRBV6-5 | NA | TGTGCCAGCAGTTCCCCCGGGGGGCTGAACACTGAAGCTTTCTTT | CASSSPGGLNTEAFF
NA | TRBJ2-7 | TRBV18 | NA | TGTGCCAGCTCTCGTACTGCCGGGAGCGACGACGAGCAGTACTTC | CASSRTAGSDDEQYF
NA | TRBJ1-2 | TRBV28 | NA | TGTGCCAGCAGTGTGGACGGTGACTATGGCTACACCTTC | CASSVDGDYGYTF
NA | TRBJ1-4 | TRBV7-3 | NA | TGTGCCAGCAGCTTAACCGGACGGACAGACAAAGGTGAAAAACTGTTTTTT | CASSLTGRTDKGEKLFF
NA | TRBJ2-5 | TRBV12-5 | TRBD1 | TGTGCTAGTGAAGGGGGCGCGGAGCCGGGGACCCAGTACTTC | CASEGGAEPGTQYF
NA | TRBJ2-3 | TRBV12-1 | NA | TGTGCCAGCAGCACCAGAACCAAAGGGGGCACAGATACGCAGTATTTT | CASSTRTKGGTDTQYF
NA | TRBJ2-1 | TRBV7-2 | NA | TGTGCCAGCAGCTTATTTTCGAGTGAGCAGTTCTTC | CASSLFSSEQFF
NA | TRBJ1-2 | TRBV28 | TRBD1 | TGTGCCAGCAGTTTAAGGGGCAGGGGGCGTGCGGCTAACTATGGCTACACCTTC | CASSLRGRGRAANYGYTF
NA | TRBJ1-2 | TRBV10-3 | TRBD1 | TGTGCCATCACCCCGGGACAGAGAGCTAACTATGGCTACACCTTC | CAITPGQRANYGYTF
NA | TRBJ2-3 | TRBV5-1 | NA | TGCGCCAGCAGCCGTACAGGGACCTACACAGATACGCAGTATTTT | CASSRTGTYTDTQYF
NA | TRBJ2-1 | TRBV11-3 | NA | TGTGCCAGCAGCGGAACCGGGACGAACCGCTACAATGAGCAGTTCTTC | CASSGTGTNRYNEQFF
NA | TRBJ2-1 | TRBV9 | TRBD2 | TGTGCCAGCAGCGTAGGAGGGACTAGCGGGAACAATGAGCAGTTCTTC | CASSVGGTSGNNEQFF
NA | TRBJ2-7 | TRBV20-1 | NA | TGCAGTGCTAGCCCTCACGAGCAGTACTTC | CSASPHEQYF